This TCR beta chain was recovered during a study of OX40 agonist ivuxolimab in advanced cancers. Study results and limitations: In CD8+ T cells, expanded clones were on average more numerous than in CD4+.

Of note for this clone: No antigen is known for it.

Profiling relied on immunoSEQ multiplex PCR, and the TCRdb table lists in-frame clones only, not all of them. The sample carries roughly 41,000 clones, roughly 85% recorded once. The CDR3 has 15 residues. CDR1 is MNHNY, CDR2 SVGAGI, per germline (reference sequence). Trimming took off 2 bases at V and 1 base at J, with 6 bases between the two ends. This sequence originates from an adult with an advanced solid tumor such as melanoma, head and neck, liver or kidney cancer. The gene calls are TRBV6-6 and TRBJ2-6; D gene unclear. Sequencing was performed on CD4+ or CD8+ T cells sorted from blood, taken in a trial of the OX40 agonist ivuxolimab. CDR3 DNA sequence: TGTGCCAGCAGTTACGAGGCTTCTGGGGCCAACGTCCTGACTTTC. Amino acid sequence: CASSYEASGANVLTF.